Shown below are 12 T cell receptor beta chains from a single sample sequenced in a study of shared clonotypes between healthy human individuals (dated by TCRdb to about 2020). The library relied on the immunoSEQ multiplex PCR assay. The source is immuneACCESS, and TCRdb retained only in-frame sequences with V and J called. Part of the clones is not carried over; for the studies checked, unresolved V genes explain less than half of this, and the remainder is unexplained. The table for this sample lists about 980,000 clones; approximately 76% of them were counted only once. The leading ten clones occupy nearly 1.5% of the sample. The specimen sequenced was memory CD4+ T cells sorted from blood. This specimen's cell subset or site label, per the study, means: CD45RA-negative fraction. The receptors stem from a man in his late teens or twenties in good health.

As concerns this clone: This sample also contains other DNA sequences that code for the same CDR3. The V call is TRBV18, the J call TRBJ1-5, with D perhaps TRBD1 (6 bases). Trimming stripped 6 bases from V and 5 bases from J, with 11 bases between. CDR1 KGHSH and CDR2 LQKENI come from the germline V gene. This CDR3 spans 13 amino acids. The CDR3 region has the DNA TGTGCCAGCTCCGGAGGGGGGGATCAGCCCCAGCATTTT. It specifies CASSGGGDQPQHF.

The chain links TRBV11-2 to TRBJ2-1; the match to TRBD2 covers 12 bases. The CDR3 spans 15 residues. V shed 5 bases, J shed 6 bases, and the junction held 5 bases outside the gene matches. CDR1 is SGHAT, CDR2 FQNNGV, per germline. The CDR3 protein is CASSLTSGGTNEQFF. In DNA form, the CDR3 reads TGTGCCAGCAGCCTAACTAGCGGGGGGACCAATGAGCAGTTCTTC.

The gene calls are TRBV6-5 and TRBJ2-7; 10 bases agree with TRBD1. CDR3 size: 13 residues. The germline V gene encodes CDR1 MNHEY and CDR2 SVGAGI. V lost 8 bases, J lost 3 bases, and 4 bases stayed unmatched. This chain's CDR3 is CASRDRGFYEQYF. CDR3 in DNA: TGTGCCAGCCGGGACAGGGGATTCTACGAGCAGTACTTC.

This chain uses TRBV6-6 with TRBJ1-4, with 8 bases that match TRBD1. The CDR3 loop spans 14 amino acids. Trimming removed 5 bases from V and 8 bases from J; junction bases left unmatched: 7. Looked up from germline, CDR1 is MNHNY and CDR2 is SVGAGI (reference sequence). This CDR3 reads CASSRQGWGEKLFF. The CDR3 DNA follows: TGTGCCAGCAGTCGACAGGGGTGGGGGGAAAAACTGTTTTTT.

Notes on this clone: Distinct nucleotide sequences in the sample also encode this CDR3. The chain employs TRBV2 and TRBJ2-6, with D hard to call. V was clipped by 9 bases and J by 0 bases, with 6 bases between them. The V gene's germline CDR1 is SNHLY and CDR2 FYNNEI. This CDR3 comprises 13 residues. CDR3 nucleotide sequence: TGTGCCAGTCGAACCTCTGGGGCCAACGTCCTGACTTTC. Protein: CASRTSGANVLTF.

In regard to this clone: Additional DNA sequences in this sample encode the identical CDR3. This chain joins TRBV28 and TRBJ1-2; D unresolved. Germline V CDR1 and CDR2: MDHEN, SYDVKM. This CDR3 has 12 residues. V gave up 6 bases and J gave up 3 bases, with 8 bases separating them. CDR3 loop: CASSTGDYGYTF. The DNA for the CDR3 is TGTGCCAGCAGCACCGGGGACTATGGCTACACCTTC.

The chain uses TRBV25-1 and TRBJ2-3; D may be TRBD1 or TRBD2 (5 bases each). The germline CDR1 and CDR2 sequences are MGHDK and SYGVNS. The V gene lost 0 bases and the J gene lost 4 bases, with 11 bases spanning the gap. CDR3 length: 15 amino acids. CDR3 sequence (DNA): TGTGCCAGCAGTGAATACCGGCAGGGACCAGATACGCAGTATTTT. Translation: CASSEYRQGPDTQYF.

The CDR3 sequence is CASSLTGDYRGYTF. The CDR3 nucleotides read TGTGCCAGCAGCTTAACAGGGGATTATCGAGGCTACACCTTC. The genes are TRBV28 and TRBJ1-2; 7 nucleotides line up with TRBD1. CDR3 size: 14 residues. The V segment lost 6 bases and the J segment 8 bases; nucleotides outside the gene matches: 12. Germline values: CDR1 MDHEN, CDR2 SYDVKM.

The chain recombines TRBV5-1 with TRBJ1-4; the match to TRBD1 covers 9 bases. The length of the CDR3 is 17 residues. Germline V CDR1 and CDR2: SGHRS, YFSETQ. V lost 4 bases to trimming and J lost 4 bases; unmatched junction nucleotides: 11. Written as DNA, the CDR3 is TGCGCCAGCAGCGCAACAGGGGGCGGTGGGAATAATGAAAAACTGTTTTTT. This encodes CASSATGGGGNNEKLFF.

The chain employs TRBV11-2 and TRBJ2-7; TRBD2 agrees at 11 bases. Looked up from germline, CDR1 is SGHAT and CDR2 is FQNNGV. J was trimmed by 2 bases and V by 2 bases; bases with no gene match: 2. This CDR3 has 15 residues. The CDR3 sequence: CASSLLAGGPYEQYF. Here the CDR3 DNA reads TGTGCCAGCAGCTTACTAGCGGGGGGACCCTACGAGCAGTACTTC.

This clone turned up a few times. The genes are TRBV4-1 and TRBJ2-1; 7 bases line up with TRBD1. The CDR3 is 15 amino acids. With V trimmed by 7 bases and J by 7 bases, 13 bases remained unmatched. Germline CDR1 is MGHRA and CDR2 is YSYEKL. CDR3 in amino acids: CASTQQGLMMNEQFF. The CDR3 nucleotides are TGCGCCAGCACGCAACAGGGGTTAATGATGAATGAGCAGTTCTTC.

The chain combines TRBV7-3 with TRBJ2-2, with 10 bases that match TRBD1. Germline loops: CDR1 SGHTA, CDR2 FQGTGA. Losses at the gene ends were 5 bases for V and 5 bases for J; bases not matched to a gene: 11. The CDR3 spans 17 residues. The CDR3 region is CASSPPPGQGRTGELFF. For the CDR3, the DNA is TGTGCCAGCAGCCCGCCCCCGGGACAGGGGAGGACCGGGGAGCTGTTTTTT.